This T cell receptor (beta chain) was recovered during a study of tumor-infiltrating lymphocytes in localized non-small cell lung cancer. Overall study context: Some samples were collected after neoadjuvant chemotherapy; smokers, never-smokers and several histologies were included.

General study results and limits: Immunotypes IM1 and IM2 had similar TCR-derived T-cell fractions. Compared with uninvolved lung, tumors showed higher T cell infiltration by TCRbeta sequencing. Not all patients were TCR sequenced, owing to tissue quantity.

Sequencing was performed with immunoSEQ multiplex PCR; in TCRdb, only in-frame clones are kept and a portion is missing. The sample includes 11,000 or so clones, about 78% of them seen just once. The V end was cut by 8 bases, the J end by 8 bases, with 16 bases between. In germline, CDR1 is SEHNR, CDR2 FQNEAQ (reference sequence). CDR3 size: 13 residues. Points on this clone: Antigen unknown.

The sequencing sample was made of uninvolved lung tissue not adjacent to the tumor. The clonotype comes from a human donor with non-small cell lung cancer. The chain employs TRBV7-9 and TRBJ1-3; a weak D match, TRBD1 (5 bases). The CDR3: CASRSGDGHTIYF. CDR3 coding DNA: TGTGCCAGCCGCTCCGGGGACGGACACACCATATATTTT.